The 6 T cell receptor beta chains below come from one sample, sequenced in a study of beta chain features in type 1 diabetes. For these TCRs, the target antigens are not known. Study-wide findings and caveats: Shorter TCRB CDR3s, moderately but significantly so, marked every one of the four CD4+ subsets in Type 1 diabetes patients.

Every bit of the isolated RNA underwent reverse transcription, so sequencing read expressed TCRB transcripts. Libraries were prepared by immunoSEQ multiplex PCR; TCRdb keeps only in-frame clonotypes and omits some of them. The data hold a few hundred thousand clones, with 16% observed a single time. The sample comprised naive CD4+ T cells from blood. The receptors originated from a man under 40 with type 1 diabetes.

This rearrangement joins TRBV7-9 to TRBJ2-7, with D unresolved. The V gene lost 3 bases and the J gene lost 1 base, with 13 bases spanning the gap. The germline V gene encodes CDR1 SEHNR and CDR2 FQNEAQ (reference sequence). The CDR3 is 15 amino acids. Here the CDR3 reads CASSFRSGRSYEQYF. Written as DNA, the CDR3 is TGTGCCAGCAGCTTTCGGTCAGGCAGGTCCTACGAGCAGTACTTC.

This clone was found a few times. Written as DNA, the CDR3 is TGTGCCTGGGGGAGGGACAGACTCTACTACGAGCAGTACTTC. Its protein product is CAWGRDRLYYEQYF. The chain has TRBV30 and TRBJ2-7; tentatively, D is TRBD1 or TRBD2 (7 bases each). CDR3 length equals 14 residues. Deletions cut 5 bases from V and 3 bases from J, with 17 bases between. CDR1 and CDR2 (germline): GTSNPN, SVGIG (reference sequence).

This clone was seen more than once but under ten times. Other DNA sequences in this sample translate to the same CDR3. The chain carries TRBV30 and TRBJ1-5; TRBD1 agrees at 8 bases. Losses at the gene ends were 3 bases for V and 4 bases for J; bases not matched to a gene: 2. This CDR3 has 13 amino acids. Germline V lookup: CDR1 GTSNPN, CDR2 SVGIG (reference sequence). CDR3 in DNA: TGTGCCTGGAGCAGGACAGGGAATCAGCCCCAGCATTTT. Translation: CAWSRTGNQPQHF.

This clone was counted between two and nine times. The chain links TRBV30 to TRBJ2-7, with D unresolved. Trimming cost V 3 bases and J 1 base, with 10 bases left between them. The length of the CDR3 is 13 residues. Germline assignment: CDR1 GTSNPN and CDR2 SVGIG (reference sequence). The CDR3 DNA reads TGTGCCTGGAGCCGAGGACGGTCCTACGAGCAGTACTTC. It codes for CAWSRGRSYEQYF.

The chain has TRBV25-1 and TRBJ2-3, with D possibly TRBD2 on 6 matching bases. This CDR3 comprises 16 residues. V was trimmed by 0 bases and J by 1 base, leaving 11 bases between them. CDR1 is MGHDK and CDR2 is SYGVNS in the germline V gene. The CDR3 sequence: CASSEYVGEGTDTQYF. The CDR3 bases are TGTGCCAGCAGTGAATATGTCGGGGAGGGCACAGATACGCAGTATTTT.

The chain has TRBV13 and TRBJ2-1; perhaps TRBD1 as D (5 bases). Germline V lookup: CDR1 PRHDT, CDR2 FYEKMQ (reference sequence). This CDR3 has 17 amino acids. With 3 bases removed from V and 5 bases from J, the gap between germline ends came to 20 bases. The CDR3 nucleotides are TGTGCCAGCAGCTTTACGCTACGGAACCGACAGAACAATGAGCAGTTCTTC. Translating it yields CASSFTLRNRQNNEQFF. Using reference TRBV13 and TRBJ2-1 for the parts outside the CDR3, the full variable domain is AAGVIQSPRHLIKEKRETATLKCYPIPRHDTVYWYQQGPGQDPQFLISFYEKMQSDKGSIPDRFSAQQFSDYHSELNMSSLELGDSALYFCASSFTLRNRQNNEQFFGPGTRLTVL.